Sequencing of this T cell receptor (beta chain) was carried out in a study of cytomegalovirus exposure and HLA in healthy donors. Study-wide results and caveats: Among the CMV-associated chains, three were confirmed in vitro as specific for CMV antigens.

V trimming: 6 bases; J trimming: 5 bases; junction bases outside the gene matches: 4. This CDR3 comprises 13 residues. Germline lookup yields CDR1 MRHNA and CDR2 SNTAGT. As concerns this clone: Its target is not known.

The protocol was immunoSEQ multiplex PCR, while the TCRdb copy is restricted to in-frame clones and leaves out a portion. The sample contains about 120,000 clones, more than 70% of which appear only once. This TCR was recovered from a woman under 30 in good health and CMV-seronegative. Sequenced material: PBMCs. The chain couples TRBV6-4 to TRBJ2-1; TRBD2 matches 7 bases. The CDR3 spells CASSGGSHNEQFF. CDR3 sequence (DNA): TGTGCCAGCAGCGGGGGGTCTCACAATGAGCAGTTCTTC.